This T cell receptor beta chain originates from a study of human T cells and chemical hapten exposure. Whole-study context: 2% DPC applied to a 2 cm by 2 cm arm area sensitized donors.

Time point: patch test 2, 6 weeks after DPC sensitization. Treatment defined: therapeutic diphenylcyclopropenone sensitization with weekly scalp DPC. Total RNA came from unfractionated whole blood. The CDR3 runs to 14 residues. CDR1 LGHDT and CDR2 YNNKEL come from the germline V gene (reference sequence). V gave up 1 base and J gave up 2 bases, with 8 bases separating them. Attachment of unique molecular identifiers to individual cDNA molecules was performed in the library. TCRdb itself ran the RACE reads through MiXCR, one entry per CDR3 protein. The sample has 110,000 to 150,000 distinct CDR3 sequences, roughly 10% seen once; the top ten hold 1.3% to 1.5%.

The clonotype was recovered from a woman aged 50 to 60 with alopecia areata. Some clones in this sample may be carry-over from other donors' samples. Sequencing used whole blood, obtained in connection with sensitization to the hapten diphenylcyclopropenone (DPC). The chain uses TRBV3-1 and TRBJ2-5; no definite D call. CDR3 DNA: TGTGCCAGCAGCCAAGCCAGGCCGCAAGAGACCCAGTACTTC. Residues: CASSQARPQETQYF.